The 25 T cell receptor beta chains in this list originate from one sample, sequenced in a study of blood T cell repertoires in COVID-19. Libraries were prepared by immunoSEQ multiplex PCR; TCRdb keeps only in-frame clonotypes and omits some of them. The sample lists around 250,000 clones; around nine tenths were seen once. Sequences were obtained from peripheral blood. These receptors were taken from a man aged 35 to 55 with active or convalescent COVID-19.

The chain employs TRBV25-1 and TRBJ2-5, with a possible D match to TRBD2 (5 bases). Germline CDR1 MGHDK, CDR2 SYGVNS. The CDR3 covers 16 residues. Trimming removed 3 bases at V and 2 bases at J, with 16 bases between. CDR3 bases: TGTGCCAGCAGTGACTCCGGGGTGGCCCCGCAAGAGACCCAGTACTTC. It specifies CASSDSGVAPQETQYF.

V usage is TRBV3-1 (or the pseudogene TRBV3-2) and J usage is TRBJ1-1, with D tentatively TRBD1 (6 bases). The V end lost 0 bases, the J end lost 2 bases, and 16 bases lay between the germline ends. The CDR3 is 17 amino acids. Germline V gene sequence: CDR1 LGHDT, CDR2 YNNKEL (reference sequence). The CDR3 is CASSQDFRGRLNTEAFF. The DNA of the CDR3 is TGTGCCAGCAGCCAAGATTTCAGGGGACGACTAAACACTGAAGCTTTCTTT.

The chain has TRBV5-6 and TRBJ1-1, with a possible D match to TRBD1 (5 bases). The germline V gene encodes CDR1 SGHDT and CDR2 YYEEEE. V was clipped by 1 base and J by 2 bases, with 12 bases between them. The CDR3 is 15 amino acids. The CDR3, as DNA: TGTGCCAGCAGCTTGTTAGGGGCGACTAACACTGAAGCTTTCTTT. Translating gives CASSLLGATNTEAFF.

The V and J genes are TRBV5-1 and TRBJ1-5, with D perhaps TRBD1 (5 bases). The CDR3 is 12 residues long. The germline V gene encodes CDR1 SGHRS and CDR2 YFSETQ. V was cut by 4 bases and J by 4 bases, with 6 bases left in between. Here the CDR3 reads CASSAGNQPQHF. The CDR3 DNA sequence: TGCGCCAGCAGCGCAGGGAATCAGCCCCAGCATTTT. Full variable domain (outside the CDR3, taken from reference TRBV5-1 and TRBJ1-5): KAGVTQTPRYLIKTRGQQVTLSCSPISGHRSVSWYQQTPGQGLQFLFEYFSETQRNKGNFPGRFSGRQFSNSRSEMNVSTLELGDSALYLCASSAGNQPQHFGDGTRLSIL.

V is TRBV27 and J is TRBJ1-1; 7 bases fit TRBD1. Germline CDR1 and CDR2: MNHEY and SMNVEV (reference sequence). CDR3 length: 13 amino acids. V lost 5 bases and J lost 2; bases outside the gene matches: 2. The CDR3 here is CASSDRVNTEAFF. The CDR3 nucleotides read TGTGCCAGCAGTGACAGGGTAAACACTGAAGCTTTCTTT.

This chain joins TRBV9 and TRBJ2-1, with D tentatively TRBD2 (6 bases). CDR1 SGDLS and CDR2 YYNGEE come from the germline V gene. V was pared by 0 bases and J by 5 bases, with 18 bases between. The CDR3 contains 17 residues. CDR3 DNA: TGTGCCAGCAGCGTAGTACCCACTCCGGGACTCAACAATGAGCAGTTCTTC. Its protein is CASSVVPTPGLNNEQFF.

As for this clone: Different DNA sequences within this sample yield the same CDR3. This chain links TRBV12-3 or TRBV12-4 with TRBJ1-1; D not resolved. Trimming pared 2 bases from V and 4 bases from J, leaving 8 bases between. CDR3 length: 13 residues. In nucleotides, the CDR3 is TGTGCCAGCAGTTTAATTCGCGGCACTGAAGCTTTCTTT. It codes for CASSLIRGTEAFF.

This rearrangement joins TRBV27 to TRBJ2-7; TRBD2 aligns across 10 bases. The V gene's germline CDR1 is MNHEY and CDR2 SMNVEV (reference sequence). The CDR3 sequence is 15 residues long. With 1 base clipped from V and 2 bases from J, the junction kept 2 bases outside the gene matches. The chain's CDR3 is CASSLWSGGAYEQYF. The CDR3 nucleotides read TGTGCCAGCAGTTTATGGAGCGGGGGGGCCTACGAGCAGTACTTC.

This sequence joins TRBV18 and TRBJ2-1; 10 bases agree with TRBD2. The CDR3 covers 16 residues. CDR1 is KGHSH and CDR2 is LQKENI in the germline V gene. J was trimmed by 6 bases and V by 8 bases; bases with no gene match: 13. CDR3 DNA: TGTGCCAGCCCCGGAGCGGGAGGGCCTTTGAGCAATGAGCAGTTCTTC. It is translated as CASPGAGGPLSNEQFF.

In DNA form, the CDR3 reads TGTGCCAGCAGTGGCCGGGACTCTAGATCCTACGAGCAGTACTTC. This gives the protein CASSGRDSRSYEQYF. The chain joins TRBV6-4 to TRBJ2-7; D might be TRBD2 (6 bases). Germline V gives CDR1 MRHNA, CDR2 SNTAGT. V was clipped by 4 bases and J by 1 base, with 14 bases between them. This CDR3 region has 15 residues.

J is TRBJ1-6 and V is TRBV30, with 11 nucleotides matching TRBD1. The trim removed 7 bases at V and 10 bases at J, leaving 6 bases unmatched. The CDR3 consists of 13 residues. Germline V CDR1 and CDR2: GTSNPN, SVGIG (reference sequence). DNA for the CDR3: TGTGCCTACTCCGGGACAGGGGGATCACCCCTCCACTTT. This encodes CAYSGTGGSPLHF.

This clone has more than one count but fewer than ten. The V and J genes are TRBV19 and TRBJ1-1, with TRBD1 identical over 7 bases. This CDR3 is built from 15 residues. From germline, CDR1 is LNHDA and CDR2 SQIVND (reference sequence). Losses at the gene ends were 4 bases for V and 11 bases for J; bases not matched to a gene: 16. CDR3 in DNA: TGTGCCAGTAGTACCCAACGAGGGGGCCAAAGGGAGGCTTTCTTT. Its translation: CASSTQRGGQREAFF.

V usage is TRBV3-1 (or the pseudogene TRBV3-2) and J usage is TRBJ2-5; 9 nucleotides align to TRBD2. The V gene end was trimmed by 1 base and the J gene end by 1 base; junction bases not matched to a gene: 4. The CDR3 length is 16 residues. CDR1 and CDR2 from the germline V gene are LGHDT and YNNKEL (reference sequence). The CDR3 nucleotides read TGTGCCAGCAGCCAAGCCAGCGGGGGGCCCCAAGAGACCCAGTACTTC. Amino acids: CASSQASGGPQETQYF.

V usage is TRBV7-3 and J usage is TRBJ2-3; 7 nucleotides match TRBD1. V lost 5 bases, J lost 1 base, and 3 bases stayed unmatched. CDR3 size: 14 residues. The V gene's germline CDR1 is SGHTA and CDR2 FQGTGA. CDR3 sequence: CASSAGQGTDTQYF. As DNA, the CDR3 is TGTGCCAGCAGCGCAGGACAGGGCACAGATACGCAGTATTTT.

This clone was seen just once. The chain has TRBV9 and TRBJ1-2; D gene ambiguous. The V gene's germline CDR1 is SGDLS and CDR2 YYNGEE. This CDR3 is 15 amino acids long. Deletions cut 2 bases from V and 3 bases from J, with 14 bases between. DNA of the CDR3: TGTGCCAGCAGCGTTGAGGCGCGGGCAGACTATGGCTACACCTTC. This sequence encodes CASSVEARADYGYTF.

This clone appeared once. The chain joins TRBV7-9 to TRBJ2-7, with 10 nucleotides matching TRBD1. This CDR3 spans 14 amino acids. Germline lookup yields CDR1 SEHNR and CDR2 FQNEAQ (reference sequence). Germline trimming cut 3 bases from V and 6 bases from J; bases unmatched to any gene: 5. The CDR3, as DNA: TGTGCCAGCAGCTTTGGGGGACAGGGGCTCGAGCAGTACTTC. It is translated as CASSFGGQGLEQYF.

This chain connects TRBV21-1 to TRBJ2-7; the D call in the table, TRBD2, was not verified against the DNA. TRBV21-1 is classified as a pseudogene. This CDR3 contains 16 residues. The CDR3 region has the DNA TGTGCCAGCAGCAAAGGGACTAGCGGGAGAGTTTACGAGCAGTACTTC. Translation: CASSKGTSGRVYEQYF.

This clone has only a few counts. This chain connects TRBV5-1 to TRBJ1-2, with D perhaps matching TRBD1 (5 bases). The ends were cut back, 3 bases at V and 9 bases at J, with 24 bases in the middle. CDR1 is SGHRS, CDR2 YFSETQ, per germline. The CDR3 extends over 16 amino acids. CDR3 nucleotides: TGCGCCAGCAGCTCGACCGAAGGGAAAGGGGCAGGAAGCTACACCTTC. Amino acid sequence: CASSSTEGKGAGSYTF.

The chain has TRBV13 and TRBJ2-6; tentatively, D is TRBD1 (5 bases). With 0 bases removed from V and 3 bases from J, the gap between germline ends came to 15 bases. This CDR3 is 18 amino acids long. The germline gives CDR1 PRHDT, CDR2 FYEKMQ (reference sequence). In nucleotides, the CDR3 is TGTGCCAGCAGCTTAGGCTTAAAGGAAAGGGGTGGGGCCAACGTCCTGACTTTC. Its protein is CASSLGLKERGGANVLTF.

Ten or more counts support this clone. This chain uses TRBV30 with TRBJ1-2, with 8 bases identical to TRBD1. Germline V lookup: CDR1 GTSNPN, CDR2 SVGIG (reference sequence). The V gene end was trimmed by 5 bases and the J gene end by 4 bases; junction bases not matched to a gene: 6. CDR3 length equals 13 residues. DNA of the CDR3: TGTGCCTGGCACCGGGACAGGCCCTATGGCTACACCTTC. This codes for CAWHRDRPYGYTF.

This chain uses TRBV2 with TRBJ1-1, with a tentative D call TRBD1 (6 bases). CDR1 and CDR2 (germline): SNHLY, FYNNEI. Deletions cut 10 bases from V and 0 bases from J, with 12 bases between. This CDR3 contains 13 residues. CDR3: CATGQQMNTEAFF. The CDR3 coding sequence is TGTGCCACCGGACAGCAGATGAACACTGAAGCTTTCTTT.

Details on this clone: Other DNA sequences in this specimen translate into the identical CDR3. The genes are TRBV6-5 and TRBJ2-7; possible D gene TRBD1, 6 bases. The germline V gene encodes CDR1 MNHEY and CDR2 SVGAGI. V was shortened by 3 bases and J by 1 base, with 10 bases between the two germline ends. CDR3 length: 14 amino acids. CDR3 bases: TGTGCCAGCAGTTATCAAAGGGGGTCCTACGAGCAGTACTTC. Its protein product is CASSYQRGSYEQYF.

The chain is built from TRBV7-9 and TRBJ1-5, with D uncertain. Between the trimmed V and J ends, which lost 1 base and 4 bases, there was a span of 5 bases. CDR3 length: 13 residues. CDR1 and CDR2 (germline): SEHNR, FQNEAQ (reference sequence). The CDR3 bases are TGTGCCAGCAGCTTAGGTCTTAATCAGCCCCAGCATTTT. Amino acid sequence: CASSLGLNQPQHF.

CDR3 sequence reads: CATSERAGFNQPQHF. The DNA for the CDR3 is TGTGCCACCAGTGAACGGGCAGGGTTCAATCAGCCCCAGCATTTT. The chain combines TRBV24-1 with TRBJ1-5, with D tentatively TRBD1 (5 bases). The germline V and J ends were trimmed by 4 bases and 3 bases, with 12 bases remaining between them. Looked up from germline, CDR1 is KGHDR and CDR2 is SFDVKD. CDR3 length: 15 residues.

The chain employs TRBV7-6 and TRBJ2-1, with 7 positions matching TRBD2. CDR3 length: 15 residues. The ends lost 6 bases at V and 8 bases at J; junction bases unmatched: 13. Germline V gene lookup returns CDR1 SGHVS and CDR2 FNYEAQ. CDR3 protein: CASSTLDRAGHEQFF. In DNA, the CDR3 is TGTGCCAGCAGTACGCTCGACAGAGCGGGACATGAGCAGTTCTTC. The whole variable domain, filled in from reference TRBV7-6 and TRBJ2-1, reads GAGVSQSPRYKVTKRGQDVALRCDPISGHVSLYWYRQALGQGPEFLTYFNYEAQQDKSGLPNDRFSAERPEGSISTLTIQRTEQRDSAMYRCASSTLDRAGHEQFFGPGTRLTVL.